This T cell receptor beta chain was captured in a study of blood T cells in healthy people across ages. Study-wide results and caveats: Relative to aged donors, long-lived donors carried more naive CD4+ cells and displayed higher diversity. Estimated diversity, derived from one million T cells, was regarded as an underestimate.

A second about 6 to 12 cycle PCR used barcoded and J-beta primers. TCRdb processed the 5' RACE reads anew with MiXCR; each CDR3 protein has one entry. The data contain 1,500,000 or so distinct CDR3 sequences, about 45% of them singletons. The germline gives CDR1 SGHRS, CDR2 YFSETQ. This CDR3 contains 12 residues. Trimming pared 4 bases from V and 11 bases from J, leaving 15 bases between. This clonotype was observed a few times. Its specificity is unknown. Each sample had at least 7 million PBMCs isolated. The chain recombines TRBV5-1 with TRBJ2-5, with a possible D match to TRBD2 (6 bases). The TCR sequence derives from a woman younger than 35 in good health. Source material: blood. Written as DNA, the CDR3 is TGCGCCAGCAGCAAACCGGGAGCAGAGCAGTACTTC. Protein: CASSKPGAEQYF.